The T cell receptor (beta chain) under discussion was sequenced for a study of T cells in localized non-small cell lung cancer (dated by TCRdb to the early 2020s). Turning to the overall study: The study examined T cell repertoires in under 300 patients with early-stage NSCLC and compared tumors with uninvolved tumor-adjacent lungs. The mean age of the NSCLC patients was around 65 years, with 120 to 150 men and around 100 women. The cohort was made up of hundreds of treatment-naive NSCLC patients whose localized lung tumors had been resected. On the study overall, not on this receptor specifically: Uninvolved tumor-adjacent lung showed the highest T cell clonality, higher than tumor, which suggests more focused antigenic responses in the adjacent lung. Because multi-region tumor sequencing was not done, intratumor heterogeneity could not be ruled out. Because of the exploratory design, TCR variables were selected using unadjusted p-values without false-discovery rate correction. A median of roughly 50 of the top 100 tumor clones turned up in the paired uninvolved adjacent lung, and 28 of those clones also ranked among the top 100 of that same adjacent lung. Higher blood T cell density associated with longer overall survival, while higher adjacent-lung clonality associated with shorter survival.

For this clone: What antigen it recognizes has not been identified. Base qualities are not at hand, and no much larger clone is one base apart.

The CDR3, cysteine through phenylalanine, is 15 amino acids long. Solely the CDR3 DNA is kept, with 45 bases framed from the first base. As encoded in the germline V gene, CDR1 is SGHRS while CDR2 is YFSETQ. At the junction V is shortened by 4 bases and J by 0 bases; bases outside the gene matches: 4. TCR beta CDR3 regions were sequenced from DNA using the immunoSEQ Assay. For the original study's pipeline: T cell density was computed as TCR beta template counts normalized to usable DNA estimated by amplifying housekeeping genes. The preseqR package was used to estimate richness by extrapolating to 400,000 templates for PBMC samples and to 120,000 templates for tissue samples. Clonality was calculated as one minus Pielou's evenness. To identify tissue-enriched TCRs, differential abundance testing was run on productive amino-acid clonotypes with a minimum total count of 5 and an alpha of 0.1. The Jaccard Index and the Morisita Overlap Index were used to measure repertoire overlap between compartments. GLIPH grouped TCR beta CDR3s together with public tetramer-defined viral CDR3s, and a viral motif had to include at least three viral sequences and also show V-gene enrichment. TCRdb took over this immuneACCESS table, retaining in-frame rearrangements with V and J assigned. Such tables are incomplete; in checked studies, under half of the missing clones stem from an unresolved V gene, and the remainder is unexplained. The DNA gave D and trimming, while V, J and clone size come from that table. Across this sample there are 26,000 or so clones, with 87% seen only once. Under 7% of the sample is taken by the ten largest.

At diagnosis, tumor, uninvolved tumor-adjacent lung and peripheral blood were collected and then preserved as a mix of FFPE and fresh-frozen material. Blood samples were analyzed as peripheral blood mononuclear cells for TCR repertoire profiling. The chain links TRBV5-1 with TRBJ1-1, with 9 junctional bases fitting TRBD1. Sequencing used peripheral blood, obtained before any cancer treatment. The clonotype originates from a male donor at least 60 years old with stage I lung adenocarcinoma. The DNA sequence is given as TGCGCCAGCAGCACTTGGACAGGGGTGAACACTGAAGCTTTCTTT. It translates as CASSTWTGVNTEAFF.